The entry below gives a single TCR beta chain sequence along with its context. The antigen is undetermined. The CDR3 contains 14 residues. V dropped 4 bases and J dropped 0 bases, with 10 bases sitting between them. The germline gives CDR1 SGHNT, CDR2 YYREEE (reference sequence). This sample is part of a study of OX40 agonist ivuxolimab in advanced cancers. Profiled with immunoSEQ multiplex PCR; TCRdb holds only in-frame clones, not every one. Of 75,000 to 90,000 clones listed, more than 85% were seen once; the top ten hold 1% to 1.3%. General study findings and limits: Mean expanded clone counts were higher in CD8+ than CD4+ T cells.

The sequencing used CD4+ or CD8+ T cells sorted from blood, collected in a trial of the OX40 agonist ivuxolimab. This sequence joins TRBV5-4 and TRBJ1-1; no reliable D call. This TCR was sampled from an adult with an advanced solid tumor such as melanoma, head and neck, liver or kidney cancer. CDR3 sequence reads: CASSPDVLNTEAFF. The CDR3 DNA is TGTGCCAGCAGCCCGGACGTCTTGAACACTGAAGCTTTCTTT.